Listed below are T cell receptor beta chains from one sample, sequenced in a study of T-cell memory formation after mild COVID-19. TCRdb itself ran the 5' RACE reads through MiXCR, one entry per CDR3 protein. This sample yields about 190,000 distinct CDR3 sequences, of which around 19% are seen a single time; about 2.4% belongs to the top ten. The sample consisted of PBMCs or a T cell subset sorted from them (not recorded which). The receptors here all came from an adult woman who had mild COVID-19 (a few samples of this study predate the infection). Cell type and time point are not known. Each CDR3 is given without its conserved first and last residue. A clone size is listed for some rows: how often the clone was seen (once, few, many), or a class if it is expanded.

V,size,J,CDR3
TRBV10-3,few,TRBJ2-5,AIGAGGTSQETQY
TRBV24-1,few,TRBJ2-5,ASSAAQNGLETQY
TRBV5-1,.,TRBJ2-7,ASSILEAGEQY
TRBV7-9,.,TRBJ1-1,ASSPDWGLNTEAF
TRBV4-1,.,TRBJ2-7,ASSQPGGQYEQY
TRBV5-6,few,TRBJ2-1,ASSAGPWGNEQF
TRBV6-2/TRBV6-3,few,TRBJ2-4,ASSSVLAKNIQY
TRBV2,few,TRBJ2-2,ASSEALGGAGELF
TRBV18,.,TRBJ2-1,ASSPDRPPYNEQF
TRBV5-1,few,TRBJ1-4,ASSLGQGATNEKLF
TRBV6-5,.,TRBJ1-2,ASRSGGSYGYT
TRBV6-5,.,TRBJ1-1,ASSYSRGGITEAF
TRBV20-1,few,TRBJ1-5,SVSGSNQPQH
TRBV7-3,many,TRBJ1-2,ASSQGQGANYGYT
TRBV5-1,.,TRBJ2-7,ASASLGTKKSYEQY
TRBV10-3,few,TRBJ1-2,AISESETGTYGYT
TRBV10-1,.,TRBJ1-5,ASSEGRRWYRNQPQH
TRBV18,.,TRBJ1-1,ASSHPGQGSEAF
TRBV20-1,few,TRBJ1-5,SARDNTVGVQGMGQPQH
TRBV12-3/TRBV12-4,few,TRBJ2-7,ASSPGQGPTYEQY
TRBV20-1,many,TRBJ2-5,SANLAGGETQY
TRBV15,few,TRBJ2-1,ATSRADEQF
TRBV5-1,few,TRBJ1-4,ASSSGRTNEKLF
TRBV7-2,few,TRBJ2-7,ASSFRGRGYEQY
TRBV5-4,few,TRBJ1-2,ASSLESRVGGYT
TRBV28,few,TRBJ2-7,ASRGPTGRSFEQY
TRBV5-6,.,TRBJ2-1,ASKRRAAYNEQF
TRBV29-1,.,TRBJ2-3,SVEEAWGSTQY
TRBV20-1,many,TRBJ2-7,SAEGAREARKQY
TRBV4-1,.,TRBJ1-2,ASSHLGQGARGYT
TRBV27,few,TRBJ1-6,ASTFSQGVRNSPLH
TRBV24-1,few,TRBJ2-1,ATSDSWGNEQF
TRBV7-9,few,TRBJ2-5,ASSLVGVTQY
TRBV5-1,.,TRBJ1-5,ASSLDGGYQPQH
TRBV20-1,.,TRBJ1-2,SARLDRGSGYT
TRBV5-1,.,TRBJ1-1,ASSSQVEAF
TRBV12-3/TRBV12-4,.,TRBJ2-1,ASSYIPSVTAAEQF
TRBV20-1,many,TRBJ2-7,SARNRDRSSYEQY
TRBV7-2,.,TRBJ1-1,ASSQTRAGMNTEAF
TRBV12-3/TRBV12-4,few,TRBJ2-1,ASRQRDNEQF
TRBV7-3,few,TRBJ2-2,ASSLTLGSGELF
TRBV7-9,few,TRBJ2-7,ASRGTSGARGYEQY
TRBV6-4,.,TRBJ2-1,ASRREAYYNEQF
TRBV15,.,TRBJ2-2,ATSRRDGELF
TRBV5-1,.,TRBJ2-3,ASSSGQGYADTQY
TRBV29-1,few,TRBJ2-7,SVVGLSSYEQY
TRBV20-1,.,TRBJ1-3,SATGLWENTIY
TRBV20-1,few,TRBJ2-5,SAPGTGGTQY
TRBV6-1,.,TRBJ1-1,ASSGRGGTLEAF
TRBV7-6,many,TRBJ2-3,ASSLVFRDTQY
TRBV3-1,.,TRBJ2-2,ASSQDWTGGAGTGELF
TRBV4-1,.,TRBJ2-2,ASSQTTARGRELF